Presented here are 2 T cell receptor beta chains from one specimen sequenced in a study of cytomegalovirus exposure and HLA in healthy donors. In the PCR, 60 Vbeta and 13 Jbeta primers were used. The assay was immunoSEQ multiplex PCR, and TCRdb's table has in-frame clones only and misses some. The sample contains some 95,000 clones, under 75% of which appear only once. The sample was PBMCs. These TCRs come from a female donor in good health and CMV-seronegative.

By its share, this clone is medium-sized. The V call is TRBV5-6, the J call TRBJ1-4; D ambiguous. With 0 bases removed from V and 8 bases from J, the gap between germline ends came to 8 bases. The germline gives CDR1 SGHDT, CDR2 YYEEEE. This CDR3 spans 13 amino acids. For the CDR3, the DNA is TGTGCCAGCAGCTTGGTCCGAAGCGAAAAACTGTTTTTT. This gives the protein CASSLVRSEKLFF.

The V and J genes are TRBV27 and TRBJ2-3; 8 bases match TRBD2. The trim removed 3 bases at V and 3 bases at J, leaving 5 bases unmatched. The CDR3 runs 15 residues. Germline loops: CDR1 MNHEY, CDR2 SMNVEV (reference sequence). The CDR3, as DNA: TGTGCCAGCAGTTTTTTAGCGGGACCTACAGATACGCAGTATTTT. It codes for CASSFLAGPTDTQYF.